These 28 T cell receptor beta chains were all obtained from the same sample, sequenced in a study of spatial heterogeneity in lung cancer. TCRdb reprocessed the 5' RACE reads with MiXCR, giving one entry per CDR3 protein. The data hold 110,000 or so distinct CDR3 sequences, with 9.5% to 14% observed a single time. Noted time point: blood at routine non-recurrence follow-up after resection. The specimen was PBMCs, collected at follow-up. The origin of the receptors is a female donor with early-stage non-small cell lung cancer.

The chain couples TRBV5-4 to TRBJ2-3, with D possibly being TRBD1 (6 bases). Trimming pared 5 bases from V and 3 bases from J, leaving 13 bases between. CDR1 SGHNT and CDR2 YYREEE come from the germline V gene (reference sequence). The length of the CDR3 is 14 residues. CDR3: CASSPQGSTDTQYF. CDR3 in DNA: TGTGCCAGCAGTCCCCAGGGGTCGACAGATACGCAGTATTTT.

The rearrangement joins TRBV4-1 to TRBJ2-5; D is undetermined. Trimming removed 0 bases from V and 6 bases from J, with 11 bases in between. The length of the CDR3 is 14 residues. Looked up from germline, CDR1 is MGHRA and CDR2 is YSYEKL. The CDR3 loop is CASSQDWSWKTQYF. DNA of the CDR3: TGCGCCAGCAGCCAAGATTGGTCCTGGAAGACCCAGTACTTC.

The chain uses TRBV2 and TRBJ2-7, with 14 nucleotides matching TRBD2. Germline CDR1 is SNHLY and CDR2 is FYNNEI. CDR3 length: 15 amino acids. V was pared by 6 bases and J by 5 bases, with 6 bases of the junction left unmatched. DNA for the CDR3: TGTGCCAGCAGAGGGACTAGCGGGAGTTCCCACGAGCAGTACTTC. It translates to CASRGTSGSSHEQYF.

This clonotype showed up just a few times. V is TRBV27 and J is TRBJ1-5, with 10 bases that match TRBD1. Trimming removed 8 bases from V and 6 bases from J; junction bases left unmatched: 4. CDR3 length: 13 residues. Germline values: CDR1 MNHEY, CDR2 SMNVEV (reference sequence). The chain's CDR3 is CASSGQGIQPQHF. CDR3 bases: TGTGCCAGCTCGGGACAGGGGATTCAGCCCCAGCATTTT.

This clonotype has a handful of counts. The gene calls are TRBV6-2 or TRBV6-3 and TRBJ2-3; 15 positions agree with TRBD2. CDR3 length equals 17 residues. Germline V gives CDR1 MNHEY, CDR2 SVGEGT. V shed 7 bases and J 3 bases; nucleotides not matched to a gene: 8. CDR3 DNA: TGTGCCAGCACTTCATGGACTAGCGGGAGGGGAACAGATACGCAGTATTTT. It encodes CASTSWTSGRGTDTQYF.

In its sample, this clonotype was seen many times. This sequence joins TRBV12-3 or TRBV12-4 and TRBJ1-1, with D uncertain. Trimming shortened V by 6 bases and J by 4 bases, and 9 bases separated the two germline ends. CDR3 length equals 12 residues. This CDR3 reads CASSLRRTEAFF. CDR3 nucleotide sequence: TGTGCCAGCAGCCTCCGCCGCACTGAAGCTTTCTTT.

This clonotype was seen many times. This CDR3 is CASSLGDRGPGRTEAFF. The CDR3 DNA is TGTGCCAGCAGCTTAGGGGACAGGGGGCCGGGCAGGACTGAAGCTTTCTTT. The rearrangement links TRBV13 to TRBJ1-1; 11 positions match TRBD1. From germline, CDR1 is PRHDT and CDR2 FYEKMQ (reference sequence). The CDR3 extends over 17 amino acids. The V gene end was trimmed by 0 bases and the J gene end by 5 bases; junction bases not matched to a gene: 8.

This clonotype was seen a handful of times. The chain links TRBV4-1 to TRBJ1-5; 7 nucleotides line up with TRBD1. In germline, CDR1 is MGHRA, CDR2 YSYEKL. The length of the CDR3 is 17 residues. Trimming removed 2 bases from V and 6 bases from J; junction bases left unmatched: 13. The CDR3 protein is CASSQSGTEGLSQPQHF. CDR3 DNA: TGCGCCAGCAGCCAATCCGGGACAGAAGGTTTATCTCAGCCCCAGCATTTT.

The chain couples TRBV28 to TRBJ2-5; D possibly corresponds to TRBD1 (5 bases). This CDR3 contains 14 residues. Trimming took 5 bases from V and 5 from J, leaving 15 bases between them. In germline, CDR1 is MDHEN, CDR2 SYDVKM. CDR3 coding DNA: TGTGCCAGCAGTCCCAGACAGATTATGGAGACCCAGTACTTC. It translates to CASSPRQIMETQYF.

Many counts were recorded for this clonotype. The chain employs TRBV29-1 and TRBJ1-1; D not certain. The length of the CDR3 is 11 residues. The germline gives CDR1 SQVTM, CDR2 ANQGSEA. V lost 7 bases to trimming and J lost 3 bases, with 9 bases between them. The CDR3 region is CSAPTHTEAFF. Here the CDR3 DNA reads TGCAGCGCCCCTACCCACACTGAAGCTTTCTTT.

A few counts support this clonotype. In DNA, the CDR3 is TGTGCCAGCAGTTTAGTCCTATTTAGGGGTAACACTGAAGCTTTCTTT. It is translated as CASSLVLFRGNTEAFF. This rearrangement joins TRBV28 to TRBJ1-1; the D gene is possibly TRBD1 (5 bases). Trimming cost V 2 bases and J 2 bases, with 15 bases left between them. CDR1 and CDR2 (germline): MDHEN, SYDVKM. CDR3 length: 16 amino acids.

In its sample, this clonotype was seen a few times. The chain uses TRBV10-1 and TRBJ2-3; D is perhaps TRBD2 (6 bases). The CDR3 loop spans 13 amino acids. The ends were cut back, 4 bases at V and 7 bases at J, with 12 bases in the middle. The germline gives CDR1 WNHNN, CDR2 SYGVQD (reference sequence). CDR3 DNA sequence: TGCGCCAGCAGTGGGGACTTCTGGAATACGCAGTATTTT. It encodes CASSGDFWNTQYF.

This clonotype appeared many times. This sequence joins TRBV27 and TRBJ2-7, with 13 bases that match TRBD2. The germline V gene encodes CDR1 MNHEY and CDR2 SMNVEV (reference sequence). This CDR3 contains 13 residues. V shed 8 bases, J shed 2 bases, and the junction held 0 bases outside the gene matches. DNA for the CDR3: TGTGCCAGCGGGACTAGCGGGACCTACGAGCAGTACGTC. This encodes CASGTSGTYEQYV.

This clonotype has just a few counts. The CDR3 DNA reads as TGTGCCAGCAGCCCCAGCGGCCCGAACACCGGGGAGCTGTTTTTT. Its protein is CASSPSGPNTGELFF. The rearrangement links TRBV7-4 to TRBJ2-2; D may be TRBD2 (5 bases). In germline, CDR1 is SGHVT, CDR2 SQSDAQ. The CDR3 is 15 residues long. V lost 5 bases, J lost 0 bases, and 10 bases lay in between.

V is TRBV10-1 and J is TRBJ2-2; TRBD1 agrees at 9 bases. Germline-derived CDR1 and CDR2 are WNHNN and SYGVQD (reference sequence). The V gene end was trimmed by 4 bases and the J gene end by 5 bases; junction bases not matched to a gene: 2. The CDR3 totals 14 residues. CDR3 nucleotide sequence: TGCGCCAGCAGTGCCGGACAGGGGACCGGGGAGCTGTTTTTT. This codes for CASSAGQGTGELFF.

This chain links TRBV7-8 with TRBJ2-1, with 7 bases aligning to TRBD2. V was clipped by 0 bases and J by 9 bases; unmatched bases: 8. Per the germline V gene, CDR1 is SGHVS and CDR2 is FQNEAQ. The CDR3 has 15 amino acids. Here the CDR3 DNA reads TGTGCCAGCAGCTTAGCGAAGACTAGCCTCGGTGAGCAGTTCTTC. This gives the protein CASSLAKTSLGEQFF.

A few counts support this clonotype. The chain is built from TRBV18 and TRBJ2-7; D gene ambiguous. Trimming removed 3 bases at V and 7 bases at J, with 10 bases between. Germline V lookup: CDR1 KGHSH, CDR2 LQKENI. CDR3 size: 12 residues. The CDR3 protein is CASSPLGMEQYF. In nucleotides, the CDR3 is TGTGCCAGCTCACCCCTGGGCATGGAGCAGTACTTC.

This clonotype was observed at least ten times. V and J are TRBV7-6 and TRBJ2-1, with D perhaps TRBD1 (5 bases). The germline gives CDR1 SGHVS, CDR2 FNYEAQ. This CDR3 region has 13 residues. With 0 bases removed from V and 6 bases from J, the gap between germline ends came to 6 bases. The CDR3 is CASSLAGVNEQFF. CDR3 bases: TGTGCCAGCAGCTTAGCAGGGGTCAATGAGCAGTTCTTC. The whole variable domain, filled in from reference TRBV7-6 and TRBJ2-1, reads GAGVSQSPRYKVTKRGQDVALRCDPISGHVSLYWYRQALGQGPEFLTYFNYEAQQDKSGLPNDRFSAERPEGSISTLTIQRTEQRDSAMYRCASSLAGVNEQFFGPGTRLTVL.

This clonotype showed up many times. V and J are TRBV12-3 or TRBV12-4 and TRBJ2-1, with TRBD2 matching 10 bases. The CDR3 covers 15 residues. V lost 2 bases, J lost 7 bases, and 5 bases stayed unmatched. CDR3: CASSLYTSGANEQFF. The CDR3 DNA is TGTGCCAGCAGTTTATATACTAGCGGGGCAAATGAGCAGTTCTTC.

The rearrangement joins TRBV7-2 to TRBJ2-1; either TRBD1 or TRBD2 may supply D (5 bases each). The germline V and J ends were trimmed by 1 base and 3 bases, with 10 bases remaining between them. Looked up from germline, CDR1 is SGHTA and CDR2 is FQGNSA. The CDR3 runs to 15 residues. For the CDR3, the DNA is TGTGCCAGCAGCTTAGATTGGGGGATCTACAATGAGCAGTTCTTC. This gives the protein CASSLDWGIYNEQFF.

This clonotype was seen more than once but under ten times. This sequence joins TRBV5-1 and TRBJ1-2; no firm D call. CDR1 is SGHRS and CDR2 is YFSETQ in the germline V gene. The V end lost 1 base, the J end lost 4 bases, and 11 bases lay between the germline ends. The CDR3 extends over 14 amino acids. CDR3 nucleotides: TGCGCCAGCAGCTTGACGGGGATCGGCTATGGCTACACCTTC. This gives the protein CASSLTGIGYGYTF.

The chain carries TRBV6-6 and TRBJ2-4, with D hard to call. This CDR3 has 17 residues. Germline-derived CDR1 and CDR2 are MNHNY and SVGAGI (reference sequence). Trimming left V 0 bases short and J 1 base short, with 13 bases between. CDR3 sequence (DNA): TGTGCCAGCAGTTACTCGGTCGAGCAAGGGGCCAAAAACATTCAGTACTTC. Amino acids: CASSYSVEQGAKNIQYF.

This clonotype was found a few times. The chain employs TRBV28 and TRBJ1-1; the D is unclear. The CDR3 consists of 14 residues. The ends were cut back, 7 bases at V and 3 bases at J, with 15 bases in the middle. Germline V gene lookup returns CDR1 MDHEN and CDR2 SYDVKM. The CDR3 DNA follows: TGTGCCAGCACTCCATTCGGTATATACACTGAAGCTTTCTTT. Translating gives CASTPFGIYTEAFF.

This clonotype was detected a few times. The chain couples TRBV5-6 to TRBJ2-7; TRBD1 is a possible D gene (5 bases). Germline CDR1 SGHDT, CDR2 YYEEEE. This CDR3 has 13 amino acids. With 4 bases removed from V and 3 bases from J, the gap between germline ends came to 11 bases. The CDR3 bases are TGTGCCAGCAGCCTCAGACAGAGCTACGAGCAGTACTTC. It specifies CASSLRQSYEQYF.

This clonotype appeared a few times. V gene TRBV20-1 combines with J gene TRBJ2-4; no reliable D call. Trimming removed 5 bases at V and 9 bases at J, with 17 bases between. Germline V gene data show CDR1 as DFQATT and CDR2 as SNEGSKA (reference sequence). CDR3 length: 13 residues. This CDR3 reads CSAAIDDRSIQYF. For the CDR3, the DNA is TGCAGTGCTGCTATTGATGACCGTAGCATTCAGTACTTC.

In its sample, this clonotype was seen a few times. This chain connects TRBV12-3 or TRBV12-4 to TRBJ2-2; D is undetermined. V lost 3 bases and J lost 6, with 14 bases in between. The CDR3 contains 15 residues. CDR3 coding DNA: TGTGCCAGCAGTTTCATGGGTCCTCTATCCGGGGAGCTGTTTTTT. Its protein is CASSFMGPLSGELFF.

The sample holds many counts of this clonotype. The genes are TRBV2 and TRBJ2-7, with D perhaps TRBD1 (5 bases). V was pared by 2 bases and J by 0 bases, with 8 bases between. CDR1 SNHLY and CDR2 FYNNEI come from the germline V gene. This CDR3 region has 14 residues. The DNA of the CDR3 is TGTGCCAGCAGTGAAAGGGGTTACTCCTACGAGCAGTACGTC. This encodes CASSERGYSYEQYV.

The chain uses TRBV6-5 and TRBJ1-1; D is ambiguous. Germline V gene data show CDR1 as MNHEY and CDR2 as SVGAGI. The germline V and J ends were trimmed by 2 bases and 5 bases, with 15 bases remaining between them. The CDR3 has 15 residues. The CDR3 here is CASSYGRHRRTEAFF. DNA for the CDR3: TGTGCCAGCAGTTACGGGAGGCATCGGAGGACTGAAGCTTTCTTT.